Listed below are T cell receptor beta chains from one sample, sequenced in a study of somatic mutations in cytotoxic T cells in rheumatoid arthritis. Sequenced by immunoSEQ multiplex PCR; TCRdb stores in-frame clones only, minus some. The data contain 9,500 to 15,000 clones, around four fifths of them singletons. The material sequenced was CD8+ T cells sorted from blood. These receptors came from a woman aged 55-75 years in good health. Each CDR3 is given with its conserved first and last residue. A D gene is named only where the DNA matches it firmly. Not every row has a clone size; where given, it reads once, few, many or a size class.

>.|.|TRBJ2-3|TRBV2
TGTGCCAGCAGTCCTGAGGCCCGCACAGATACGCAGTATTTT
CASSPEARTDTQYF
>.|TRBD1|TRBJ2-5|TRBV9
TGTGCCAGCAGTGTGACAGGGACAATAAAGGAGACCCAGTACTTC
CASSVTGTIKETQYF
>.|.|TRBJ2-7|TRBV7-9
TGTGCCAGCAGCTTACTTCCCGGGACAACAAGGTACGAGCAGTACTTC
CASSLLPGTTRYEQYF
>once|TRBD2|TRBJ2-2|TRBV27
TGTGCCAGCAGTTTTTGGGAGGGCACCGGGGAGCTGTTTTTT
CASSFWEGTGELFF
>.|.|TRBJ2-1|TRBV7-9
TGTGCCAGCAGCTTCGCAGGGGTGAACAATGAGCAGTTCTTC
CASSFAGVNNEQFF
>.|TRBD1|TRBJ1-2|TRBV4-2
TGTGCCAGCAGCCAAGATACCCAAGACAGGGGAGATGGCTACACCTTC
CASSQDTQDRGDGYTF
>once|.|TRBJ2-1|TRBV9
TGTGCCAGCAGCGTAGTGGACACGAGCTCCTACAATGAGCAGTTCTTC
CASSVVDTSSYNEQFF
>.|.|TRBJ2-7|TRBV5-5
TGTGCCAGCAGCTTCAGTGCAGGACTAAGCTCCTACGAGCAGTACTTC
CASSFSAGLSSYEQYF
>once|.|TRBJ1-1|TRBV5-1
TGCGCCAGCAGCGAAACAGGGAACACTGAAGCTTTCTTT
CASSETGNTEAFF
>.|.|TRBJ1-5|TRBV19
TGTGCCAGTACCCCGGGGAATAATCAGCCCCAGCATTTT
CASTPGNNQPQHF
>.|TRBD1|TRBJ1-1|TRBV11-1
TGTGCCAGCAGCTGGACAGGGTGGAACACTGAAGCTTTCTTT
CASSWTGWNTEAFF
>.|TRBD1|TRBJ1-2|TRBV5-1
TGCGCCAGCAGCGAGGGACAGACGGACTATGGCTACACCTTC
CASSEGQTDYGYTF
>.|TRBD1|TRBJ2-2|TRBV15
TGTGCCACCAGCTACGGGACAGGGAACACCGGGGAGCTGTTTTTT
CATSYGTGNTGELFF
>.|.|TRBJ2-1|TRBV7-6
TGTGCCAGCAGTTATTTGTCTGCGGGACTTGGGGGCAATGAGCAGTTCTTC
CASSYLSAGLGGNEQFF
>.|.|TRBJ2-1|TRBV5-1
TGCGCCAGCAGGGGGGACACGGGCAATGAGCAGTTCTTC
CASRGDTGNEQFF
>.|.|TRBJ1-3|TRBV2
TGTGCCAGCACTATAGGGGGCTCTGGAAACACCATATATTTT
CASTIGGSGNTIYF
>.|TRBD1|TRBJ1-3|TRBV10-3
TGTGCCATCAGTAACCTGGGGGACAGTCCTAACTCTGGAAACACCATATATTTT
CAISNLGDSPNSGNTIYF
>.|TRBD2|TRBJ2-1|TRBV4-1
TGCGCCAGCAGCCAAGTCATAGCGGGGGACTCCTACAATGAGCAGTTCTTC
CASSQVIAGDSYNEQFF
>.|TRBD1|TRBJ1-2|TRBV6-5
TGTGCCAGCAGTTACCACCCTACAGGGGATGGCTACACCTTC
CASSYHPTGDGYTF
>.|TRBD2|TRBJ2-1|TRBV7-8
TGTGCCAGCAGCTTAGGGACTAGCGGGGGAAATGAGCAGTTCTTC
CASSLGTSGGNEQFF
>once|.|TRBJ2-1|TRBV7-9
TGTGCCAGCACCCCGACTCAGAGCTCCTACAATGAGCAGTTCTTC
CASTPTQSSYNEQFF
>.|.|TRBJ2-7|TRBV27
TGTGCCAGCAGTTCCAGCTCCTACGAGCAGTACTTC
CASSSSSYEQYF
>few|TRBD1|TRBJ2-7|TRBV30
TGTGCCTGGAGTCCCGGGACAGCCTACGAGCAGTACTTC
CAWSPGTAYEQYF
>few|.|TRBJ1-5|TRBV6-5
TGTGCCAGCAGTTACTCGGGGAGTAGCAATCAGCCCCAGCATTTT
CASSYSGSSNQPQHF
>.|.|TRBJ2-5|TRBV11-2
TGTGCCAGCAGCCCCGAGGGTAGGGCGTACCAAGAGACCCAGTACTTC
CASSPEGRAYQETQYF
>.|TRBD2|TRBJ2-5|TRBV27
TGTGCCAGCAGGGTGGCTAGCGGGGCGGCAGGACAAGAGACCCAGTACTTC
CASRVASGAAGQETQYF
>.|TRBD2|TRBJ2-2|TRBV6-6
TGTGCCAGCACCTCGACTAGCGGGGGGGGCACCGGGGAGCTGTTTTTT
CASTSTSGGGTGELFF
>.|TRBD2|TRBJ2-1|TRBV2
TGTGCCAGCAGTGGGAGTGGAGCGGGGGGCCGCTACAATGAGCAGTTCTTC
CASSGSGAGGRYNEQFF
>.|TRBD1|TRBJ1-5|TRBV30
TGTGCCTGGAGTGTCCCCAGGGGGGCCCAGCATTTT
CAWSVPRGAQHF